These 23 T cell receptor beta chains came from one sample sequenced in a study of T cell clonality in common variable immunodeficiency. TCRdb keeps only in-frame clones here, not all; method: immunoSEQ multiplex PCR. The table lists fewer than 60,000 clones, with no singletons. Sequencing was carried out using peripheral blood mononuclear cells. These TCRs come from a person aged 18 to 70 in good health.

This clone was recorded a few times. The read finishes 3 residues shy of the CDR3 end, and the germline J gene is used to complete it. V and J are TRBV11-2 and TRBJ2-5; TRBD1 aligns across 7 bases. Per the germline V gene, CDR1 is SGHAT and CDR2 is FQNNGV. J was trimmed by 4 bases and V by 6 bases; bases with no gene match: 2. This CDR3 spans 12 amino acids. This CDR3 reads CASRDRRETQYF. CDR3 bases read: TGTGCCAGCAGGGACAGGCGAGAGACC.

This clone showed up many times. Here the CDR3 reads CASTQGGGGTNEKLFF. The CDR3 DNA, read in part, is TGTGCCAGTACCCAAGGGGGCGGTGGAACTAATGAAAAA. V usage is TRBV19 and J usage is TRBJ1-4, with 7 bases matching TRBD1. The read comes to an end 3 residues before the CDR3 does, leaving the germline J gene to fill in the end. CDR1 LNHDA and CDR2 SQIVND come from the germline V gene (reference sequence). The CDR3 spans 16 residues. The trim removed 7 bases at V and 1 base at J, leaving 9 bases unmatched.

At least ten counts were recorded for this clone. The read terminates 3 residues ahead of where the CDR3 ends, so the germline J gene completes it. The chain joins TRBV7-9 to TRBJ1-3; D might be TRBD1 (6 bases). The CDR3 runs 15 residues. V shed 3 bases and J shed 6 bases, with 15 bases lying between them. The germline V gene encodes CDR1 SEHNR and CDR2 FQNEAQ (reference sequence). The CDR3 loop is CASSFEDRKANTIYF. The sequenced part of the CDR3 DNA is TGTGCCAGCAGCTTCGAGGACAGAAAAGCAAACACC.

In its sample, this clone was seen a few times. Read data end 3 residues before the CDR3 end; the end is taken from the germline J gene. The rearrangement joins TRBV30 to TRBJ1-6, with unresolved D. The V and J ends lost 1 base and 10 bases respectively, with 17 bases between them. The CDR3 consists of 15 residues. CDR1 GTSNPN and CDR2 SVGIG come from the germline V gene (reference sequence). The CDR3 region is CAWSGRAVGISPLHF. The DNA read from the CDR3 is TGTGCCTGGAGTGGGCGGGCCGTCGGTATCTCACCC.

This clone was counted many times. The CDR3 end lies 3 residues beyond the end of the read and is filled in from the germline J gene. The chain has TRBV10-1 and TRBJ2-7, with D maybe TRBD1 (6 bases). V was cut by 3 bases and J by 2 bases, with 11 bases left in between. Looked up from germline, CDR1 is WNHNN and CDR2 is SYGVQD (reference sequence). This CDR3 comprises 14 residues. The covered CDR3 bases are TGCGCCAGCAGTGAAGGGACAATCGCCTACGAG. Translating gives CASSEGTIAYE. The complete CDR3 reads CASSEGTIAYEQYF.

On this clone itself: The read is 3 residues too short to cover the CDR3 end, so that end is filled in from the germline J gene. The chain employs TRBV10-2 and TRBJ2-7; 13 nucleotides line up with TRBD2. CDR3 length: 17 amino acids. CDR1 is WSHSY and CDR2 is SAAADI in the germline V gene. With 6 bases clipped from V and 0 bases from J, the junction kept 8 bases outside the gene matches. CDR3 sequence: CASRGTSGEFYSYEQYF. The covered CDR3 bases are TGCGCCAGCAGGGGGACTAGCGGGGAGTTCTACTCCTACGAG.

This clone came up many times. The CDR3 end lies 3 residues beyond the end of the read and is filled in from the germline J gene. The chain couples TRBV29-1 to TRBJ2-3; 11 nucleotides agree with TRBD2. After removal of 6 bases from V and 5 bases from J, the junction contained 4 bases not matched to a gene. The length of the CDR3 is 13 residues. Germline loops: CDR1 SQVTM, CDR2 ANQGSEA. CDR3 residues: CSVTSGVGDTQYF. The covered CDR3 bases are TGCAGCGTGACTAGCGGGGTGGGAGATACG.

In its sample, this clone was seen many times. The CDR3 is cut off 3 residues early in the read; its end comes from the germline J gene. The chain couples TRBV6-2 or TRBV6-3 to TRBJ2-3, with D perhaps matching TRBD1 (7 bases). The ends were cut back, 10 bases at V and 5 bases at J, with 19 bases in the middle. The CDR3 consists of 14 residues. Germline V CDR1 and CDR2: MNHEY, SVGEGT. CDR3 sequence reads: CATHRGGAGDTQYF. CDR3 DNA, as far as it was read: TGTGCCACCCACAGGGGAGGAGCCGGAGATACG.

CDR3 in amino acids: CASSSDSRNSPLFF. The CDR3 DNA, read in part, is TGTGCCAGCAGCTCCGACAGCCGTAATTCACCA. The V call is TRBV2, the J call TRBJ1-4, with TRBD1 as a possible D gene (5 bases). Coverage ceases 3 residues before the CDR3 finishes, and the germline J gene fills in the end. Germline V lookup: CDR1 SNHLY, CDR2 FYNNEI. CDR3 size: 14 residues.

This clone was observed many times. The DNA ends 3 residues before the CDR3 does, and the rest of the CDR3 is filled in from the germline J gene. The chain links TRBV19 to TRBJ2-4, with TRBD1 as a possible D gene (5 bases). Germline CDR1 is LNHDA and CDR2 is SQIVND (reference sequence). Trimming pared 8 bases from V and 5 bases from J, leaving 13 bases between. The CDR3 runs to 13 residues. Incomplete CDR3 DNA: TGTGCCAGTTCAGGGATCTCCCAAAACATT. Residues: CASSGISQNI. The full CDR3 is CASSGISQNIQYF.

This clone was seen repeatedly, ten times or more. The CDR3 end falls 3 residues outside the read, so it is completed with the germline J gene. The chain joins TRBV19 to TRBJ2-7; 11 bases line up with TRBD2. The CDR3 spans 17 residues. Germline V gene lookup returns CDR1 LNHDA and CDR2 SQIVND (reference sequence). After removal of 7 bases from V and 2 bases from J, the junction contained 13 bases not matched to a gene. CDR3 DNA (partial): TGTGCCAGTACCCCCCCAGGGCTAGCGGGAGGAACCTACGAG. Translation: CASTPPGLAGGTYE. In full, the CDR3 reads CASTPPGLAGGTYEQYF.

This clone occurred many times. With the read ending 3 residues before the CDR3 end, the germline J gene is used to fill in that end. V and J are TRBV5-1 and TRBJ2-1; weak D call: TRBD1 (6 bases). The CDR3 contains 15 residues. V lost 0 bases, J lost 5 bases, and 12 bases lay in between. Looked up from germline, CDR1 is SGHRS and CDR2 is YFSETQ. CDR3 in amino acids: CASSLVGDTDNEQFF. Partial CDR3 DNA: TGCGCCAGCAGCTTGGTTGGGGACACGGACAATGAG.

This clone came up many times. CDR3 in amino acids: CASSLTSVEGSNIQYF. CDR3 DNA (partial): TGTGCCAGCAGCTTAACGTCGGTAGAGGGTTCGAACATT. The chain links TRBV7-3 to TRBJ2-4; D may be TRBD2 (5 bases). The read stops 3 residues short of the end of the CDR3; the missing end is completed from the germline J gene. Germline assignment: CDR1 SGHTA and CDR2 FQGTGA. The CDR3 has 16 residues. Trimming stripped 0 bases from V and 7 bases from J, with 16 bases between.

As to this clone: The sequence runs out 3 residues before the end of the CDR3; the remainder is reconstructed from the germline J gene. The rearrangement uses TRBV18 and TRBJ2-7; 8 bases fit TRBD2. This CDR3 has 18 residues. Germline CDR1 reads KGHSH; CDR2 reads LQKENI. Trimming at V came to 5 bases and at J to 2 bases, leaving 17 bases not matched to a gene. CDR3 sequence: CASSSLGGGQMRPYEQYF. The part of the CDR3 DNA that was read is TGTGCCAGCTCATCCCTCGGGGGGGGCCAGATGCGGCCCTACGAG. The full variable domain, in which reference TRBV18 and TRBJ2-7 provide the parts outside the CDR3, is NAGVMQNPRHLVRRRGQEARLRCSPMKGHSHVYWYRQLPEEGLKFMVYLQKENIIDESGMPKERFSAEFPKEGPSILRIQQVVRGDSAAYFCASSSLGGGQMRPYEQYFGPGTRLTVT.

This clone was counted ten times or more. Here the CDR3 reads CASSLGQGGLETQYF. Incomplete CDR3 DNA: TGTGCCAGCAGCTTGGGACAGGGAGGGTTGGAGACC. The chain links TRBV5-4 to TRBJ2-5; D is tentatively TRBD1 or TRBD2 (7 bases each). The read ends 3 residues before the CDR3 terminus; that terminus is restored from the germline J gene. This CDR3 region has 15 residues. Deletions cut 0 bases from V and 5 bases from J, with 14 bases between. CDR1 is SGHNT, CDR2 YYREEE, per germline (reference sequence).

This clone was counted ten times or more. Mismatch with germline at one junction end may stem from a read error. The CDR3 reads CASSRPRNSEAFF. The covered CDR3 bases are TGTGCCAGCAGCCGCCCCCGGAACAGTGAA. V usage is TRBV11-2 and J usage is TRBJ1-1; D gene unclear. Sequencing ends 3 residues short of the CDR3 end; the germline J gene provides the rest. This CDR3 is built from 13 residues. Looked up from germline, CDR1 is SGHAT and CDR2 is FQNNGV.

This clone was counted at least ten times. CDR3 DNA, as far as it was read: TGTGCCTGGAGTGTCCGGGACAGGGTCGGC. Translation gives CAWSVRDRVG. The full CDR3 reads CAWSVRDRVGYTF. The chain links TRBV30 to TRBJ1-2; 9 positions match TRBD1. The read stops 3 residues short of the end of the CDR3; the missing end is completed from the germline J gene. Germline V gene lookup returns CDR1 GTSNPN and CDR2 SVGIG (reference sequence). The CDR3 spans 13 residues.

This clone was seen at least ten times. The read finishes 3 residues shy of the CDR3 end, and the germline J gene is used to complete it. The rearrangement joins TRBV20-1 to TRBJ2-1; no reliable D call. Germline V gene lookup returns CDR1 DFQATT and CDR2 SNEGSKA (reference sequence). V dropped 4 bases and J dropped 7 bases, with 14 bases sitting between them. This CDR3 spans 13 amino acids. The part of the CDR3 DNA that was read is TGCAGTGCTATTCAGGAGATTGTAAATGAG. Encoded protein: CSAIQEIVNE. The full CDR3 is CSAIQEIVNEQFF.

This clone came up a few times. Coverage ceases 3 residues before the CDR3 finishes, and the germline J gene fills in the end. The genes are TRBV2 and TRBJ2-3; the D gene is possibly TRBD2 (6 bases). Germline assignment: CDR1 SNHLY and CDR2 FYNNEI. The CDR3 spans 18 residues. CDR3 DNA, as far as it was read: TGTGCCAGCAGTGAAAGCGCCCTCAGGACTTCCCGGGGGAGGACG. It specifies CASSESALRTSRGRT. The CDR3 in its entirety is CASSESALRTSRGRTQYF.

This clone came up a few times. The covered CDR3 bases are TGTGCCAGCAGCCTAAACAGGGAGGGCGAG. Translating gives CASSLNREGE. The CDR3 in its entirety is CASSLNREGEQYF. The chain couples TRBV11-2 to TRBJ2-7, with a weak D call TRBD2 (7 bases). The read halts 3 residues ahead of the CDR3 end, with the missing end drawn from the germline J gene. From germline, CDR1 is SGHAT and CDR2 FQNNGV. The CDR3 sequence is 13 residues long. With 5 bases removed from V and 6 bases from J, the gap between germline ends came to 14 bases.

This clone appeared many times. The read ends 3 residues early relative to the CDR3; the germline J gene fills the gap. The chain uses TRBV7-3 and TRBJ2-1; 7 nucleotides agree with TRBD1. The CDR3 totals 14 residues. CDR1 and CDR2 from the germline V gene are SGHTA and FQGTGA. With 5 bases clipped from V and 6 bases from J, the junction kept 7 bases outside the gene matches. The DNA read from the CDR3 is TGTGCCAGCAGCACCAACAGGGGAAGCAATGAG. Protein: CASSTNRGSNE. The entire CDR3 sequence reads CASSTNRGSNEQFF.

This clone was found many times. Read coverage stops 3 residues before the CDR3 terminus; the germline J gene supplies the remainder. V usage is TRBV7-3 and J usage is TRBJ2-1, with D uncertain. Per germline, CDR1 SGHTA and CDR2 FQGTGA. The V end lost 2 bases, the J end lost 4 bases, and 12 bases lay between the germline ends. The CDR3 contains 15 residues. The CDR3 loop is CASSLDSLAYNEQFF. CDR3 bases read: TGTGCCAGCAGCTTAGACTCCCTGGCATACAATGAG.

This clone was found many times. CDR3 loop: CASSVRLAVDNEQFF. The part of the CDR3 DNA that was read is TGTGCCAGCAGTGTCCGACTAGCGGTTGACAATGAG. The J gene is TRBJ2-1, the V gene TRBV2, with 9 bases that match TRBD2. The read is 3 residues too short to cover the CDR3 end, so that end is filled in from the germline J gene. V shed 4 bases and J 5 bases; nucleotides not matched to a gene: 6. The CDR3 has 15 amino acids. Germline CDR1 is SNHLY and CDR2 is FYNNEI.